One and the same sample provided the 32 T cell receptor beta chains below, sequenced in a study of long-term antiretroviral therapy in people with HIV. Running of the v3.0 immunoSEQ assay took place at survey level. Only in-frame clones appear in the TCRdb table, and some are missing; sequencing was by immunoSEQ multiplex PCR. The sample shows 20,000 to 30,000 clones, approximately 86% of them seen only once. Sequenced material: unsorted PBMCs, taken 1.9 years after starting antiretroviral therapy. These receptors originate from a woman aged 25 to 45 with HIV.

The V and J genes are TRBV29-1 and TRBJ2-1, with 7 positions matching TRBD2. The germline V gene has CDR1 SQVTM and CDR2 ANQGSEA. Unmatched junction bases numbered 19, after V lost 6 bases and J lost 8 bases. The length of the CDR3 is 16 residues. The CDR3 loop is CSVEVTAGRVGDEQFF. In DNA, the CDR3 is TGCAGCGTCGAGGTAACCGCGGGGAGGGTAGGCGATGAGCAGTTCTTC.

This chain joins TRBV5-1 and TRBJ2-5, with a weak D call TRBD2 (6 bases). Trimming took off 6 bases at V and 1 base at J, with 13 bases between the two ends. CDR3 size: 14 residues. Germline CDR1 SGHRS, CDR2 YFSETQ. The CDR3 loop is CASTGRGSQETQYF. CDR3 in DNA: TGCGCCAGCACCGGGCGGGGCAGCCAAGAGACCCAGTACTTC.

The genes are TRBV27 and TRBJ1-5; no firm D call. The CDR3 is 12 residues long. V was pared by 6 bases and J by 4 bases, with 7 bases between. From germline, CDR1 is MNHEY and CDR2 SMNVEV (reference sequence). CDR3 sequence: CASRTGNQPQHF. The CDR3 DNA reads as TGTGCCAGCAGAACTGGGAATCAGCCCCAGCATTTT.

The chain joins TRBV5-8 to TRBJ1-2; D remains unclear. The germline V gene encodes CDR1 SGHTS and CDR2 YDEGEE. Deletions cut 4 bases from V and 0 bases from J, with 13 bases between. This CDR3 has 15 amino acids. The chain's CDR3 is CASSPAWAANYGYTF. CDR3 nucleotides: TGTGCCAGCAGCCCGGCGTGGGCAGCTAACTATGGCTACACCTTC. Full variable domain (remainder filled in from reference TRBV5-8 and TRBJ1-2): EAGVTQSPTHLIKTRGQQATLRCSPISGHTSVYWYQQALGLGLQFLLWYDEGEERNRGNFPPRFSGRQFPNYSSELNVNALELEDSALYLCASSPAWAANYGYTFGSGTRLTVV.

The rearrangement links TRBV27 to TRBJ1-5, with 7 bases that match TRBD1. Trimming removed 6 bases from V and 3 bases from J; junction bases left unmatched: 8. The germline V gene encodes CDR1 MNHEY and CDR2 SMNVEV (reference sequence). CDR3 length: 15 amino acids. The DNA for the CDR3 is TGTGCCAGCAGCGAGACAGGGCTCAACAATCAGCCCCAGCATTTT. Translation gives CASSETGLNNQPQHF.

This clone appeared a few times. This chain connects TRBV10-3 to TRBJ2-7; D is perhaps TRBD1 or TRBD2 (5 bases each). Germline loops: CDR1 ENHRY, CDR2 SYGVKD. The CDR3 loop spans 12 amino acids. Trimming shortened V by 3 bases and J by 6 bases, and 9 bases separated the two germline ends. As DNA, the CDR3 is TGTGCCATCAGTGATTCTGGGACCGAGCAGTACGTC. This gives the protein CAISDSGTEQYV.

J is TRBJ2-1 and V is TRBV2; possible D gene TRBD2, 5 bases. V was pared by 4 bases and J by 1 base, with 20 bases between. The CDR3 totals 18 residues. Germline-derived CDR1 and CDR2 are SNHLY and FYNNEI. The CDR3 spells CASSGTPVWTPSYNEQFF. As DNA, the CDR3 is TGTGCCAGCAGTGGGACCCCGGTTTGGACTCCATCCTACAATGAGCAGTTCTTC.

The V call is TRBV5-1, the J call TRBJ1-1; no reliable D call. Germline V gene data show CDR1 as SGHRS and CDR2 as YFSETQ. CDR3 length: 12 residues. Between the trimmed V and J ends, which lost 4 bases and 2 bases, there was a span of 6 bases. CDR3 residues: CASSAQNTEAFF. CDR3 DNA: TGCGCCAGCAGCGCCCAAAACACTGAAGCTTTCTTT.

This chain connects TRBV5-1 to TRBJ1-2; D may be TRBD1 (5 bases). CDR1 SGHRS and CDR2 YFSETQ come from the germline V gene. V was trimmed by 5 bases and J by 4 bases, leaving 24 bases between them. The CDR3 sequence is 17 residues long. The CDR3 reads CASSKLTGPQAGYGYTF. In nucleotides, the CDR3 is TGCGCCAGCAGTAAACTAACCGGGCCACAGGCCGGCTATGGCTACACCTTC.

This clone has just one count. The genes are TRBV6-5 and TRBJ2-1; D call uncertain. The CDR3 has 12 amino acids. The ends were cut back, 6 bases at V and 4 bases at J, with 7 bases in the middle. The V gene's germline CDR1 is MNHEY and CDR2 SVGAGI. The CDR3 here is CASRPQYNEQFF. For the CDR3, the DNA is TGTGCCAGCAGACCACAATACAATGAGCAGTTCTTC.

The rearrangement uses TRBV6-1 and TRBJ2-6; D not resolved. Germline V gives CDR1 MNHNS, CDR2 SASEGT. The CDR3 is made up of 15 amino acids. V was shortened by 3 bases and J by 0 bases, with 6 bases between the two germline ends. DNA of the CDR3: TGTGCCAGCAGTGAGAGGTACTCTGGGGCCAACGTCCTGACTTTC. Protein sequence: CASSERYSGANVLTF.

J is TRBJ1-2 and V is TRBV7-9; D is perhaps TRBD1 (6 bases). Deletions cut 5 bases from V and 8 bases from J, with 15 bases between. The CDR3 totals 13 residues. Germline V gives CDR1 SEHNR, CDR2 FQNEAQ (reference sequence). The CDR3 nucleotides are TGTGCCAGCAGCCCCGCGGGGGCCTCCGGCTACACCTTC. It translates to CASSPAGASGYTF.

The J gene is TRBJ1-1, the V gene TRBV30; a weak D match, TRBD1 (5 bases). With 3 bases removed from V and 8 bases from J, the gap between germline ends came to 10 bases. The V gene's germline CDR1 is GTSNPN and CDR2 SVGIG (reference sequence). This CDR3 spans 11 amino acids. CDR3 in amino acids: CAWSLGTEAFF. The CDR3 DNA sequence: TGTGCCTGGAGCCTAGGGACCGAAGCTTTCTTT.

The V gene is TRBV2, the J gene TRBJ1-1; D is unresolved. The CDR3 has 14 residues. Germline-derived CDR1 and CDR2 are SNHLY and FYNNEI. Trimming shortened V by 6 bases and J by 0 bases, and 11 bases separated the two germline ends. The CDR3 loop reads CASRTEGMNTEAFF. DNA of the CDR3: TGTGCCAGCAGGACGGAAGGAATGAACACTGAAGCTTTCTTT.

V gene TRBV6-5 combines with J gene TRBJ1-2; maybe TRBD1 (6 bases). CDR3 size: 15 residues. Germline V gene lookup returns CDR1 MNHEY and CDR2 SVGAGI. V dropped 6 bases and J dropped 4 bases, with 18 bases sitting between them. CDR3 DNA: TGTGCCAGCAGAGGCCGCGGGGGCCCTCGCTATGGCTACACCTTC. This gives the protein CASRGRGGPRYGYTF.

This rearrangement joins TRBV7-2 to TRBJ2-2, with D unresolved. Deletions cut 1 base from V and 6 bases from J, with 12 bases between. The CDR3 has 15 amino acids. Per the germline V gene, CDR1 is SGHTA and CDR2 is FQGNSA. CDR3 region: CASSLVSEFSGELFF. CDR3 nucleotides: TGTGCCAGCAGCTTAGTGTCGGAGTTCTCCGGGGAGCTGTTTTTT.

CDR3 in DNA: TGTGCCAGCAACCACGGAAAGAACTATGGCTACACCTTC. Amino acids: CASNHGKNYGYTF. The chain employs TRBV7-9 and TRBJ1-2; D unresolved. V was shortened by 7 bases and J by 2 bases, with 11 bases between the two germline ends. This CDR3 is 13 amino acids long. Germline CDR1 reads SEHNR; CDR2 reads FQNEAQ (reference sequence).

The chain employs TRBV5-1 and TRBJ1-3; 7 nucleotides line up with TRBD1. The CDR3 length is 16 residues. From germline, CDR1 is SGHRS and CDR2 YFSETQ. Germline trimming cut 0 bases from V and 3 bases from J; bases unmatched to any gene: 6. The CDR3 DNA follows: TGCGCCAGCAGCTTGGCAGGGGGACAGTTTGGAAACACCATATATTTT. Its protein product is CASSLAGGQFGNTIYF.

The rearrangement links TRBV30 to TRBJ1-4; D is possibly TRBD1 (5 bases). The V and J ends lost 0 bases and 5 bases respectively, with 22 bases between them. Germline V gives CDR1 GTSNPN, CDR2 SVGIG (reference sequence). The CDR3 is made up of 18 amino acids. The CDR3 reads CAWSVRRSGAEKNEKLFF. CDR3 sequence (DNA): TGTGCCTGGAGTGTACGTAGAAGTGGGGCGGAAAAAAATGAAAAACTGTTTTTT.

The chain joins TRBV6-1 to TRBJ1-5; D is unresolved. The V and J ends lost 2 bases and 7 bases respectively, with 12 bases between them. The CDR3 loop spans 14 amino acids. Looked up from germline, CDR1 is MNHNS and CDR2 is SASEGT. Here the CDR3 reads CASSERVADQPQHF. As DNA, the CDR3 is TGTGCCAGCAGTGAAAGGGTGGCAGACCAGCCCCAGCATTTT.

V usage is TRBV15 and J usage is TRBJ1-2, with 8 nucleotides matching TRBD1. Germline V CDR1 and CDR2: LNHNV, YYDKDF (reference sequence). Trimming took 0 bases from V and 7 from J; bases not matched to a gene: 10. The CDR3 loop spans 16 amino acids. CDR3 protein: CATSRDPGQVLSGYTF. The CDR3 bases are TGTGCCACCAGCAGAGATCCGGGACAGGTCCTTAGTGGCTACACCTTC. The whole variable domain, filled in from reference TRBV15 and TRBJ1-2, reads DAMVIQNPRYQVTQFGKPVTLSCSQTLNHNVMYWYQQKSSQAPKLLFHYYDKDFNNEADTPDNFQSRRPNTSFCFLDIRSPGLGDTAMYLCATSRDPGQVLSGYTFGSGTRLTVV.

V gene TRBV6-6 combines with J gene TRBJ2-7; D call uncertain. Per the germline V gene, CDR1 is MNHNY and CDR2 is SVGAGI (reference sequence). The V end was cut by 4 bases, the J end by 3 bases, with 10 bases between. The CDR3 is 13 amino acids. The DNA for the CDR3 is TGTGCCAGCAGTTTTAATCCCGGCTACGAGCAGTACGTC. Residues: CASSFNPGYEQYV.

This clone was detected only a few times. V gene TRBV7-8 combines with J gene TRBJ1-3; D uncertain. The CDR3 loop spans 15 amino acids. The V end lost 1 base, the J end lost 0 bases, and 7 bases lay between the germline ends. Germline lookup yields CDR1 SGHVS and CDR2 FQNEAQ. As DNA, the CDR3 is TGTGCCAGCAGCTTAGACATGAACTCTGGAAACACCATATATTTT. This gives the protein CASSLDMNSGNTIYF.

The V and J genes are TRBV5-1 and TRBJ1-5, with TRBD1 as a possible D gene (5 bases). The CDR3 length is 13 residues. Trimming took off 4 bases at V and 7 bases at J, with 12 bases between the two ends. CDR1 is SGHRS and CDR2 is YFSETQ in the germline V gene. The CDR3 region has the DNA TGCGCCAGCAGCCTGAGAGGGGACCAGCCCCAGCATTTT. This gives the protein CASSLRGDQPQHF.

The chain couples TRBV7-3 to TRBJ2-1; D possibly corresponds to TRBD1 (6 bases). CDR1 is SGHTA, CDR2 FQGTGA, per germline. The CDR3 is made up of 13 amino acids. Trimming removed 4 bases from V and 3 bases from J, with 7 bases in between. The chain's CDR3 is CASSWDNYNEQFF. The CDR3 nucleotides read TGTGCCAGCAGCTGGGACAACTACAATGAGCAGTTCTTC.

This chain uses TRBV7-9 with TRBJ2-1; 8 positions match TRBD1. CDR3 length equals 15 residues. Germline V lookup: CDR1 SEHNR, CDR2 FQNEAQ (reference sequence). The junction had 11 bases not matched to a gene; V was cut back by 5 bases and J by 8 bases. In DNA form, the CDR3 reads TGTGCCAGCAGCCTTCGACAGGGGCGCCCCCATGAGCAGTTCTTC. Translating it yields CASSLRQGRPHEQFF.

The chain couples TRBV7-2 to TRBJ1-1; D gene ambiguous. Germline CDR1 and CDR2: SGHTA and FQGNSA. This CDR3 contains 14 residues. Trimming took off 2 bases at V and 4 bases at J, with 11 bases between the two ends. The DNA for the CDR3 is TGTGCCAGCAGCTTATTCCCATTAGGCACTGAAGCTTTCTTT. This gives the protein CASSLFPLGTEAFF.

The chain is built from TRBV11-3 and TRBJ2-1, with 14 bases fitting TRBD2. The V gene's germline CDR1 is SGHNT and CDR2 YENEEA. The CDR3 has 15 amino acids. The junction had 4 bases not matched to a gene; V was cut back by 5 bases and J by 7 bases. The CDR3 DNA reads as TGTGCCAGCAGCCGGACTAGCGGGGGGATTAATGAGCAGTTCTTC. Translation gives CASSRTSGGINEQFF.

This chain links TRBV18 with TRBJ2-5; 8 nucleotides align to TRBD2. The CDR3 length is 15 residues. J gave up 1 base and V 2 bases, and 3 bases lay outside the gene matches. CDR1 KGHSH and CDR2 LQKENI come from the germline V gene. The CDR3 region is CASSPRRGAQETQYF. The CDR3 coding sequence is TGTGCCAGCTCACCAAGGCGGGGGGCCCAAGAGACCCAGTACTTC.

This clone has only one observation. CDR3 sequence: CASRTGGLSNSPLHF. DNA for the CDR3: TGTGCCAGCAGGACAGGGGGCTTGAGTAATTCACCCCTCCACTTT. V is TRBV6-5 and J is TRBJ1-6; 10 positions agree with TRBD1. The germline V gene has CDR1 MNHEY and CDR2 SVGAGI. The J segment lost 6 bases and the V segment lost 6 bases, leaving 5 bases of the junction unmatched. The CDR3 totals 15 residues.

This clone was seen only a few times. As DNA, the CDR3 is TGTGCCAGCAAGGGGGGCGGGTCTCTCGATGGCTACACCTTC. Residues: CASKGGGSLDGYTF. The chain is built from TRBV2 and TRBJ1-2; D is perhaps TRBD1 (6 bases). V was clipped by 7 bases and J by 6 bases, with 18 bases between them. CDR1 SNHLY and CDR2 FYNNEI come from the germline V gene. This CDR3 spans 14 amino acids. Filled out from reference TRBV2 and TRBJ1-2, the complete variable domain reads EPEVTQTPSHQVTQMGQEVILRCVPISNHLYFYWYRQILGQKVEFLVSFYNNEISEKSEIFDDQFSVERPDGSNFTLKIRSTKLEDSAMYFCASKGGGSLDGYTFGSGTRLTVV.

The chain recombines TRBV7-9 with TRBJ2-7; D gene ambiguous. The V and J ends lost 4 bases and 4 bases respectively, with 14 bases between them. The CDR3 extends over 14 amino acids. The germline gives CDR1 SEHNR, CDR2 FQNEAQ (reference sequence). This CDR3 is CASSSLVAEYEQYV. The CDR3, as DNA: TGTGCCAGCAGCTCCCTCGTCGCGGAATACGAGCAGTACGTC.